The clone carrying this TCR beta chain was observed a single time. An input of about 0.5 to 1 ug of RNA was subjected to reverse transcription using random hexamers. Amplification of TCR beta CDR3 was carried out by immunoSEQ multiplex PCR, which covered 54 Vbeta and 13 Jbeta segments. From the immunoSEQ multiplex PCR reads, TCRdb called clonotypes with MiXCR, one entry per CDR3 protein. The table has about 180,000 distinct CDR3 sequences, around 96% seen once. These data originate in a study of CD8 T cells in Susac syndrome. J gave up 6 bases and V 6 bases, and 10 bases lay outside the gene matches. This CDR3 comprises 14 residues. In germline, CDR1 is MNHEY, CDR2 SMNVEV (reference sequence). The study used treatment-naive patients who had stable or active relapsing-remitting disease as multiple sclerosis controls.

The source of this sequence is a human donor with multiple sclerosis. The sequenced sample was CD8+ T cells from PBMCs. The rearrangement links TRBV27 to TRBJ1-1; 7 positions agree with TRBD1. The CDR3 DNA is TGTGCCAGCAGAACGACAGGGACCGTCCCTGAAGCTTTCTTT. It yields the protein CASRTTGTVPEAFF.